This T cell receptor beta chain was sequenced during a study of T cell responses to AZD1222 COVID-19 vaccine (dated by TCRdb to the early 2020s). About the full investigation: AZD1222 recipients given second doses at about 4 weeks or at about 12 weeks were pooled, since spike-specific TCR depth and breadth were not found to differ between the two schedules. TCR sequencing covered more than 230 trial participants: around 210 given two doses of AZD1222 and 26 given two doses of MenACWY control vaccine. Trial participants were enrolled into age subgroups of 18-55, 56-69 and 70-plus years, which contained roughly 140, 27 and 60 TCR-sequenced participants, respectively.

Broader findings and caveats from the paper: In the small 56-69-year group, the increase in depth fell short of significance, most likely because of low power. Only six AZD1222 recipients were SARS-CoV-2 seropositive at baseline, limiting conclusions about previously exposed vaccinees. Participants were mostly white British and included more females than males, and it was suggested by the authors that clonal diversity may have been underestimated. Because no samples from the day 14 peak response were available, repertoires could be characterized only after the peak T cell response. Reportedly, almost half of the unique spike-specific TCRs recognized epitopes lying outside the regions that are mutated in the B.1.351 and B.1.1.7 variants. A significant rise in spike-specific TCR breadth and depth was observed after two AZD1222 doses relative to day 0 and relative to MenACWY recipients. CD4 TCRs associated with the vaccine covered the entire spike protein, and the dominant responses were in regions 160-218 and 743-854.

V lost 5 bases and J lost 4 bases; the stretch between them is 9 bases long. The germline V gene provides CDR1 SGHRS and CDR2 YFSETQ. The CDR3 measures 13 amino acids from cysteine to phenylalanine. Only the CDR3 portion is preserved as DNA: 39 bases, with reading frame beginning at the first base. The CDR3 regions of human TCRbeta chains were subjected to immunosequencing. As for how the authors treated the data: Repertoire TCRs were matched against a reference library of SARS-CoV-2-specific TCRs generated with the MIRA antigen-specificity platform. Breadth meant the fraction of unique TCRs that were SARS-CoV-2-associated, whereas depth meant the fraction of total T cells that were SARS-CoV-2-associated. Using the MIRA data, each spike-specific TCR was assigned both to the spike region to which the TCR was reactive and to a CD4 or CD8 class. Log10-transformed breadth and depth values were compared by one-way ANOVA with Sidak's multiple comparisons tests. This is the immuneACCESS table as TCRdb keeps it, with only in-frame sequences that have V and J called. A part of the clones is gone; compared with another copy, unresolved V genes explain less than half, and the rest is unexplained. That table furnishes V, J and clone size, whereas the DNA furnished D and trimming. The sample table holds about 97,000 clones, of which about nine tenths were seen once. Of the sample, 1.3% is held by the ten largest clones.

With respect to this clone: Its specific antigen is unknown. Base qualities are not provided; no much larger clone lies one nucleotide away.

In the paper's terms, the time point label means: baseline before first vaccination. Vaccinee samples were obtained from the UK trials COV001 and COV002, which included a single-blind randomized controlled phase 2/3 trial of AZD1222 (ChAdOx1 nCoV-19) in healthy adults. For TCRbeta chain sequencing, PBMC samples from trial participants were taken at day 0 and at day 28 after the second dose. The rearranged segments are TRBV5-1 and TRBJ1-4, with the D gene call left open. Sequencing was performed on peripheral blood, taken on day 0 of AZD1222 vaccination. The sequence was obtained from an adult in good health. The nucleotide sequence reads TGCGCCAGCAGTACCGGCCTTAATGAAAAACTGTTTTTT. Translated, this is CASSTGLNEKLFF. Joined to the reference TRBV5-1 and TRBJ1-4 proteins, this CDR3 gives the full variable domain: KAGVTQTPRYLIKTRGQQVTLSCSPISGHRSVSWYQQTPGQGLQFLFEYFSETQRNKGNFPGRFSGRQFSNSRSEMNVSTLELGDSALYLCASSTGLNEKLFFGSGTQLSVL.